Below are 2 T cell receptor beta chains sequenced from a single sample in a study of CD8 T cells in Susac syndrome. Random hexamers served to reverse transcribe roughly 0.45 to 1 ug RNA. TCRdb ran MiXCR on the immunoSEQ multiplex PCR reads and lists one entry per CDR3 protein. This sample has 65,000 to 80,000 distinct CDR3 sequences, with about 91% found just once. The sample was CD8+ T cells from PBMCs. These receptors were taken from a human donor with multiple sclerosis.

The chain combines TRBV20-1 with TRBJ1-3; D unresolved. V was cut by 1 base and J by 5 bases, with 9 bases left in between. The CDR3 runs 13 residues. Germline V gives CDR1 DFQATT, CDR2 SNEGSKA (reference sequence). Written as DNA, the CDR3 is TGCAGTGCTAGAGTACCGGGGAGAAACACCATATATTTT. Translation: CSARVPGRNTIYF.

This rearrangement joins TRBV9 to TRBJ2-3, with 13 positions matching TRBD2. Looked up from germline, CDR1 is SGDLS and CDR2 is YYNGEE. This CDR3 is 18 amino acids long. V trimming: 3 bases; J trimming: 2 bases; junction bases outside the gene matches: 9. CDR3 residues: CASSAQMGLAGITDTQYF. The CDR3 DNA reads TGTGCCAGCAGCGCGCAAATGGGACTAGCGGGGATCACAGATACGCAGTATTTT.